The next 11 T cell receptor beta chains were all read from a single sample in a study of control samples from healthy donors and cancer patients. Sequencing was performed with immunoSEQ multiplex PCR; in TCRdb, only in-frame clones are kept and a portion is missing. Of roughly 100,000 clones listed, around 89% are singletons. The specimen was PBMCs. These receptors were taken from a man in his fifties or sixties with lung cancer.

CDR3 protein: CASSPGQDYGYTF. CDR3 nucleotide sequence: TGTGCCAGCAGCCCCGGACAGGACTATGGCTACACCTTC. The chain combines TRBV7-2 with TRBJ1-2; 7 nucleotides agree with TRBD1. Germline trimming cut 5 bases from V and 3 bases from J; bases unmatched to any gene: 3. CDR3 length: 13 residues. Germline CDR1 is SGHTA and CDR2 is FQGNSA.

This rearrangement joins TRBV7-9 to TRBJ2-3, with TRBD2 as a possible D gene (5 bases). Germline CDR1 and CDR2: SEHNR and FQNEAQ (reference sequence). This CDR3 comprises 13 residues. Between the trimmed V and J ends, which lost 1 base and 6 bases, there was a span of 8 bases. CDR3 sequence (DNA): TGTGCCAGCAGCTTAGTGCGGGCGGATACGCAGTATTTT. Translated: CASSLVRADTQYF.

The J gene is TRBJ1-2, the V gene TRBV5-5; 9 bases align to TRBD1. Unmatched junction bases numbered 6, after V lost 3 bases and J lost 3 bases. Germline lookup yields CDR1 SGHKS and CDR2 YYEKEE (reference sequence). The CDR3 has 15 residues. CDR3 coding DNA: TGTGCCAGCAGCTCCGGGACAGGGACGGACTATGGCTACACCTTC. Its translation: CASSSGTGTDYGYTF. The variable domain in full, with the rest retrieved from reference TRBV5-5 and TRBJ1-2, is DAGVTQSPTHLIKTRGQQVTLRCSPISGHKSVSWYQQVLGQGPQFIFQYYEKEERGRGNFPDRFSARQFPNYSSELNVNALLLGDSALYLCASSSGTGTDYGYTFGSGTRLTVV.

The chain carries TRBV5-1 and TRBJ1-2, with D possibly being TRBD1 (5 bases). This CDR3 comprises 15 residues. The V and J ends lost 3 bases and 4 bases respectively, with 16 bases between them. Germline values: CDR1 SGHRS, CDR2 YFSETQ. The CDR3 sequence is CASSSGGTAIYGYTF. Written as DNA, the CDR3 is TGCGCCAGCAGCTCCGGAGGGACTGCAATCTATGGCTACACCTTC.

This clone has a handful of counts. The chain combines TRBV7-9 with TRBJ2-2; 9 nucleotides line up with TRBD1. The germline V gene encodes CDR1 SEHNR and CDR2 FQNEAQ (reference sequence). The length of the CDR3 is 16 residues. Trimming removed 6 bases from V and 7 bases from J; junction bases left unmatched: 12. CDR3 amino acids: CASSPMGQGMSGELFF. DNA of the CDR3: TGTGCCAGCAGTCCAATGGGACAGGGTATGAGCGGGGAGCTGTTTTTT. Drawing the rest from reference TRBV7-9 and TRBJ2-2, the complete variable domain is DTGVSQNPRHKITKRGQNVTFRCDPISEHNRLYWYRQTLGQGPEFLTYFQNEAQLEKSRLLSDRFSAERPKGSFSTLEIQRTEQGDSAMYLCASSPMGQGMSGELFFGEGSRLTVL.

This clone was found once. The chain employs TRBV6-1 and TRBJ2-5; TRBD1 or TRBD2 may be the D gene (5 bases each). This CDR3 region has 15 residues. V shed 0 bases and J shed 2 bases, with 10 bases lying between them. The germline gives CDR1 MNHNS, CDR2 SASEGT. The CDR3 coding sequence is TGTGCCAGCAGTGAAGCAGGGGAGTGGCAAGAGACCCAGTACTTC. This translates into CASSEAGEWQETQYF.

The CDR3 is CASSGTGVQTQYF. The CDR3 DNA reads as TGTGCCAGCTCAGGGACAGGTGTACAGACCCAGTACTTC. V and J are TRBV18 and TRBJ2-5, with 8 bases lining up with TRBD1. The germline gives CDR1 KGHSH, CDR2 LQKENI. The length of the CDR3 is 13 residues. Trimming took 5 bases from V and 6 from J; bases not matched to a gene: 5.

Here the CDR3 reads CASRKEYGTEAFF. The CDR3 nucleotides are TGTGCCAGCAGGAAGGAGTACGGCACTGAAGCTTTCTTT. The V gene is TRBV5-4, the J gene TRBJ1-1; D remains ambiguous. The V gene's germline CDR1 is SGHNT and CDR2 YYREEE (reference sequence). V was pared by 5 bases and J by 4 bases, with 12 bases between. This CDR3 contains 13 residues.

The CDR3 nucleotides are TGTGCCAGCCGGGGGTCTAGCACAGATACGCAGTATTTT. Its protein product is CASRGSSTDTQYF. This chain links TRBV12-3 or TRBV12-4 with TRBJ2-3; tentative D call: TRBD2 (6 bases). The CDR3 has 13 amino acids. With 8 bases removed from V and 0 bases from J, the gap between germline ends came to 9 bases.

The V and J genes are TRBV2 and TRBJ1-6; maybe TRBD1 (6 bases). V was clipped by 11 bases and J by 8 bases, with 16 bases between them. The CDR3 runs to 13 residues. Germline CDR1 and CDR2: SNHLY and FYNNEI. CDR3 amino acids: CAGRQESDSPLHF. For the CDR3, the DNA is TGTGCCGGGCGACAGGAATCGGATTCACCCCTCCACTTT.

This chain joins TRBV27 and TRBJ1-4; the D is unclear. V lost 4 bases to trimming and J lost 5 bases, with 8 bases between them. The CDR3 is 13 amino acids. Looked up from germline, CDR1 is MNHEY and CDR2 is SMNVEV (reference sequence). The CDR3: CASSSPPNEKLFF. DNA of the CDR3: TGTGCCAGCAGTTCTCCTCCCAATGAAAAACTGTTTTTT.